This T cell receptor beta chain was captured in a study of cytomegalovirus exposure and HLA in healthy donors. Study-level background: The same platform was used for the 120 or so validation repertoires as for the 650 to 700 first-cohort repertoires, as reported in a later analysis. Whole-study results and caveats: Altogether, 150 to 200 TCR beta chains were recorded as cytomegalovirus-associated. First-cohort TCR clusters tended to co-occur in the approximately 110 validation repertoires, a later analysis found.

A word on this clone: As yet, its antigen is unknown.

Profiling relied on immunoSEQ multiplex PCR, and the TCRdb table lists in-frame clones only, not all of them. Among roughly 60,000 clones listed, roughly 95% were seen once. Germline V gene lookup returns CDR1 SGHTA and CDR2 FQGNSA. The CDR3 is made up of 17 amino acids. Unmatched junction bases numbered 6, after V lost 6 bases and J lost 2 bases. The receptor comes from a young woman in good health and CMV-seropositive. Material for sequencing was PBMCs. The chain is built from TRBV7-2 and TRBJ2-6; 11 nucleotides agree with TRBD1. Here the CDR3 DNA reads TGTGCCAGCAGGCCGGGACAGGGGGTAGCTGGGGCCAACGTCCTGACTTTC. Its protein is CASRPGQGVAGANVLTF.